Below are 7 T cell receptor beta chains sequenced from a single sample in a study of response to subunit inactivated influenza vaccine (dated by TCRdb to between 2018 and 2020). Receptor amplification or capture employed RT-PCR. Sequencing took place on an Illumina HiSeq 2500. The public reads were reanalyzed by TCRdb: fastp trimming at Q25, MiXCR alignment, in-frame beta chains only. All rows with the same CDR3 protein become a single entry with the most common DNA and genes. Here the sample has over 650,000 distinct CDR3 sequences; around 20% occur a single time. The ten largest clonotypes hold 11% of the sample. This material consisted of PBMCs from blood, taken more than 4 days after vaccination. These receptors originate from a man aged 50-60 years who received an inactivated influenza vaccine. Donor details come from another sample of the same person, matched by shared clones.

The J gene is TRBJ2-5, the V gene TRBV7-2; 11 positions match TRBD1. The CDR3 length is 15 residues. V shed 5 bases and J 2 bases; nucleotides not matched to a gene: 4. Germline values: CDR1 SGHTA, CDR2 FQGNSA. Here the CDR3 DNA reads TGTGCCAGCAGCCCTGGACAGGGGGCTCAAGAGACCCAGTACTTC. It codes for CASSPGQGAQETQYF.

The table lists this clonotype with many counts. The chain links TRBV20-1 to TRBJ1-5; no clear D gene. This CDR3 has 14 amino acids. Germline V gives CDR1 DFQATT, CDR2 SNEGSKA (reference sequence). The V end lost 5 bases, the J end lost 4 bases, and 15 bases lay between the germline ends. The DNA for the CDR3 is TGCAGTGCTCTAGGCCCGTATGGGAATCAGCCCCAGCATTTT. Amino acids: CSALGPYGNQPQHF.

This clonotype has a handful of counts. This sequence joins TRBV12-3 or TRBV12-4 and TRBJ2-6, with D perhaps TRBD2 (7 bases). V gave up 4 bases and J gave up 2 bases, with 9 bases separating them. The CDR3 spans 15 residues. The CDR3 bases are TGTGCCAGCAGTTCGGGGGGCCCTGGGGCCAACGTCCTGACTTTC. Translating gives CASSSGGPGANVLTF.

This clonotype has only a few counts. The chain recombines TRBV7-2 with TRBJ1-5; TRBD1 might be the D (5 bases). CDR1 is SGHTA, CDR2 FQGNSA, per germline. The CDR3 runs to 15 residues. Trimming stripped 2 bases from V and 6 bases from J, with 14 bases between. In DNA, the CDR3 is TGTGCCAGCAGCTTATCGGCAGGGCGCGGTCAGCCCCAGCATTTT. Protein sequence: CASSLSAGRGQPQHF.

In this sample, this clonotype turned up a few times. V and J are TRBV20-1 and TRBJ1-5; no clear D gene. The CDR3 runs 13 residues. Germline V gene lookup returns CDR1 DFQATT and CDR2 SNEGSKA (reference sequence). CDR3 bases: TGCAGAGTTGCCCCAGATAGCAATCAGCCCCAGCATTTT. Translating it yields CRVAPDSNQPQHF.

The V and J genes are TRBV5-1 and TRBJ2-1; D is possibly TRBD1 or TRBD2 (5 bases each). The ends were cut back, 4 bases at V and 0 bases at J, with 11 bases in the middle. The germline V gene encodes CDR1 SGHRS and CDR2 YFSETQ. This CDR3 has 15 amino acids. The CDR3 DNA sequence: TGCGCCAGCAGCCAAGAGGGGAGCTCCTACAATGAGCAGTTCTTC. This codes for CASSQEGSSYNEQFF.

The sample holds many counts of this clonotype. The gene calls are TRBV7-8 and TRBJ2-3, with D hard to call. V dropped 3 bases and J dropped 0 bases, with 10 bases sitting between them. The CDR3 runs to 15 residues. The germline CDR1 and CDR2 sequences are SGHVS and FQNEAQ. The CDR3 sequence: CASSFEPSSTDTQYF. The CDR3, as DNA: TGTGCCAGCAGCTTCGAACCGAGCAGCACAGATACGCAGTATTTT.